The 8 T cell receptor beta chains below come from one sample, sequenced in a study of blood T cells in healthy people across ages. Together with a sample-barcoded 5' primer, a J-beta primer mix was included in a second PCR lasting about 7 to 12 cycles. MiXCR was run by TCRdb on the 5' RACE reads, yielding one entry per CDR3 protein. The sample has roughly 1,800,000 distinct CDR3 sequences, just under 50% seen once. What was sequenced was blood. Source of these receptors: a woman aged 40 to 50 in good health.

In its sample, this clonotype was seen once. The rearrangement joins TRBV20-1 to TRBJ2-3; D possibly corresponds to TRBD1 (5 bases). Germline assignment: CDR1 DFQATT and CDR2 SNEGSKA (reference sequence). The CDR3 runs 12 residues. CDR3 in amino acids: CRVTAGTDTQYF. The CDR3, as DNA: TGCAGGGTGACAGCAGGTACAGATACGCAGTATTTT.

The chain couples TRBV28 to TRBJ2-1, with a tentative D call TRBD1 (5 bases). Germline CDR1 and CDR2: MDHEN and SYDVKM. This CDR3 is 16 amino acids long. The V end lost 5 bases, the J end lost 0 bases, and 14 bases lay between the germline ends. This CDR3 reads CASSLYDSYSYNEQFF. The DNA for the CDR3 is TGTGCCAGCAGTCTCTACGACAGTTACTCCTACAATGAGCAGTTCTTC.

A remark on this clonotype: One end of the junction varies from germline; a read error may be responsible. The rearrangement joins TRBV15 to TRBJ1-6, with a possible D match to TRBD1 (5 bases). Looked up from germline, CDR1 is LNHNV and CDR2 is YYDKDF (reference sequence). The CDR3 is 15 amino acids. The CDR3 DNA reads as TGCGCCACCAGCAGAGATTTGGCCGGGGCTTCACCCCTCCACTTT. Its protein is CATSRDLAGASPLHF.

This chain connects TRBV27 to TRBJ2-7; D gene ambiguous. This CDR3 has 12 residues. Between the trimmed V and J ends, which lost 7 bases and 0 bases, there was a span of 7 bases. CDR1 and CDR2 from the germline V gene are MNHEY and SMNVEV (reference sequence). The CDR3 sequence is CASTPRSYEQYF. CDR3 coding DNA: TGTGCCAGCACTCCACGCTCCTACGAGCAGTACTTC.

This chain uses TRBV5-1 with TRBJ2-5, with 12 bases matching TRBD1. The DNA end favors TRBJ2-7, so the J call may be wrong. In germline, CDR1 is SGHRS, CDR2 YFSETQ. The CDR3 extends over 13 amino acids. The CDR3 nucleotides are TGCGCCAGCAGCGGGACAGGGGGCGTCGAGCAGTACTTC. Residues: CASSGTGGVEQYF.

The chain recombines TRBV5-1 with TRBJ2-7, with D tentatively TRBD1 or TRBD2 (5 bases each). Germline loops: CDR1 SGHRS, CDR2 YFSETQ. CDR3 length equals 16 residues. The V and J ends lost 6 bases and 7 bases respectively, with 26 bases between them. The CDR3 sequence: CASTTQGEVTSREQYF. DNA for the CDR3: TGCGCCAGCACAACCCAGGGAGAGGTGACCTCTCGGGAGCAGTACTTC.

CDR3 protein: CASSGDQRDYGYTF. For the CDR3, the DNA is TGTGCCAGCAGCGGTGACCAGAGGGACTATGGCTACACCTTC. The gene calls are TRBV9 and TRBJ1-2; D is ambiguous. The CDR3 extends over 14 amino acids. V was shortened by 3 bases and J by 3 bases, with 12 bases between the two germline ends. Germline values: CDR1 SGDLS, CDR2 YYNGEE.

V is TRBV7-2 and J is TRBJ1-6; D is unclear. Deletions cut 1 base from V and 7 bases from J, with 11 bases between. Germline CDR1 SGHTA, CDR2 FQGNSA. This CDR3 has 15 amino acids. The CDR3 nucleotides are TGTGCCAGCAGCTTAGAGCCAGGTGGCAATTCACCCCTCCACTTT. This encodes CASSLEPGGNSPLHF.